This TCR beta chain was sequenced during a study of OX40 agonist ivuxolimab in advanced cancers. CDR3 length: 15 amino acids. V lost 3 bases, J lost 5 bases, and 4 bases stayed unmatched. Germline CDR1 MDHEN, CDR2 SYDVKM. Profiled with immunoSEQ multiplex PCR; TCRdb holds only in-frame clones, not every one. The data hold 73,000 or so clones, with 82% observed a single time. This specimen was CD4+ or CD8+ T cells sorted from blood, taken in a trial of the OX40 agonist ivuxolimab. The chain couples TRBV28 to TRBJ1-4, with 9 bases fitting TRBD1. The receptor's source is an adult with an advanced solid tumor such as melanoma, head and neck, liver or kidney cancer. CDR3 in DNA: TGTGCCAGCAGTTTGGTCGGGACAGGGAATGAAAAACTGTTTTTT. It translates to CASSLVGTGNEKLFF. Full variable domain (outside the CDR3, taken from reference TRBV28 and TRBJ1-4): DVKVTQSSRYLVKRTGEKVFLECVQDMDHENMFWYRQDPGLGLRLIYFSYDVKMKEKGDIPEGYSVSREKKERFSLILESASTNQTSMYLCASSLVGTGNEKLFFGSGTQLSVL.